Relative to its sample, the clone carrying this T cell receptor (beta chain) is medium-sized (0.01 to 0.1%). This sample is part of a study of graft-versus-host responses after intestinal transplantation. Study-wide context: Anti-thymocyte globulin induction preceded roughly 3 years of tacrolimus and steroid maintenance in all recipients. Regarding the study as a whole: There was an association between peak levels of circulating GvH clones and early post-transplant HvG declines.

CDR1 and CDR2 from the germline V gene are SNHLY and FYNNEI. The CDR3 sequence is 14 residues long. Trimming stripped 2 bases from V and 0 bases from J, with 5 bases between. Using immunoSEQ multiplex PCR, the repertoire was profiled, and TCRdb retains in-frame clones only, with some absent. The data contain some 22,000 clones, 56% of them singletons. The authors plated roughly 200,000 CFSE-labeled responder cells with roughly 200,000 irradiated, violet-dye-labeled stimulator cells. CD4 and CD8 responders that proliferated in the reaction were FACS-sorted. This TCR was recovered from a human patient who received an intestinal transplant. The sequenced sample was alloreactive CD4+ T cells from a mixed lymphocyte reaction culture, obtained before intestinal transplant. Subset of the sample: CFSE-low proliferating T cells sorted from roughly 6-day pre-transplant mixed lymphocyte reaction (GvH or HvG direction). The rearrangement uses TRBV2 and TRBJ1-3; D not certain. The CDR3 bases are TGTGCCAGCAGTGAAAACTCCTCTGGAAACACCATATATTTT. Translated, it gives CASSENSSGNTIYF.